These 28 T cell receptor beta chains originate from one sample sequenced in a study of blood T cell repertoires in COVID-19. Repertoires were generated with immunoSEQ multiplex PCR, while TCRdb's copy carries only in-frame clones and drops some. Among 350,000 to 450,000 clones listed, approximately 90% were seen once. Material: PBMCs or T cells enriched from blood (not recorded which). These receptors came from a woman aged 40 to 49 who had been exposed to COVID-19.

The chain has TRBV24-1 and TRBJ2-3, with 7 bases fitting TRBD2. The CDR3 is made up of 18 amino acids. Germline-derived CDR1 and CDR2 are KGHDR and SFDVKD. V dropped 3 bases and J dropped 5; count of bases not matched to a gene: 16. CDR3 nucleotides: TGTGCCACCAGTGATCAAGGACCTAAGGGAGGGCCGGGAGATACGCAGTATTTT. It is translated as CATSDQGPKGGPGDTQYF.

This clone was recorded a few times. The chain has TRBV30 and TRBJ2-3, with 7 bases lining up with TRBD1. From germline, CDR1 is GTSNPN and CDR2 SVGIG (reference sequence). V lost 3 bases and J lost 0; bases outside the gene matches: 3. CDR3 length equals 14 residues. CDR3 sequence: CAWRRTGSTDTQYF. The CDR3 DNA reads TGTGCCTGGAGACGGACAGGAAGCACAGATACGCAGTATTTT.

V usage is TRBV19 and J usage is TRBJ2-1, with 12 bases fitting TRBD1. Germline loops: CDR1 LNHDA, CDR2 SQIVND (reference sequence). The CDR3 loop spans 16 amino acids. J was trimmed by 6 bases and V by 2 bases; bases with no gene match: 5. The CDR3 DNA reads as TGTGCCAGTAGTATAACGGGACAGGGGGCCGGCAATGAGCAGTTCTTC. It specifies CASSITGQGAGNEQFF.

The V and J genes are TRBV3-1 (or the pseudogene TRBV3-2) and TRBJ2-5, with 7 bases identical to TRBD1. V dropped 1 base and J dropped 5; count of bases not matched to a gene: 4. This CDR3 has 14 amino acids. Looked up from germline, CDR1 is LGHDT and CDR2 is YNNKEL (reference sequence). The CDR3: CASSQGGGRETQYF. The DNA of the CDR3 is TGTGCCAGCAGCCAAGGAGGGGGCCGGGAGACCCAGTACTTC.

For this clone: One end of the junction varies from germline; a read error may be responsible. The V and J genes are TRBV7-7 and TRBJ1-2; D unclear. The germline gives CDR1 SSHAT, CDR2 FNYEAQ (reference sequence). There are 13 residues in the CDR3. The CDR3 loop reads CASSFEGGDGYTF. CDR3 coding DNA: TGTGCTAGCAGCTTCGAGGGAGGCGATGGCTACACCTTC.

This clone occurred once. The rearrangement joins TRBV29-1 to TRBJ1-2; D might be TRBD1 (5 bases). CDR1 is SQVTM, CDR2 ANQGSEA, per germline. This CDR3 region has 16 residues. V lost 2 bases to trimming and J lost 4 bases, with 20 bases between them. The CDR3 DNA reads as TGCAGCGTTGAAAGGGACCCCTCTGGGGGGACCTATGGCTACACCTTC. This sequence encodes CSVERDPSGGTYGYTF.

The CDR3 DNA sequence: TGTGCCACCACCCCCCCCCAGGCGGGACTAGCGGGAGGGCCCTACGAGCAGTACTTC. Its protein product is CATTPPQAGLAGGPYEQYF. The chain uses TRBV24-1 and TRBJ2-7; 16 nucleotides match TRBD2. Trimming removed 8 bases from V and 2 bases from J; junction bases left unmatched: 14. CDR1 and CDR2 from the germline V gene are KGHDR and SFDVKD. This CDR3 spans 19 amino acids.

This rearrangement joins TRBV11-2 to TRBJ2-7, with D tentatively TRBD1 (5 bases). The CDR3 covers 16 residues. CDR1 is SGHAT, CDR2 FQNNGV, per germline. V lost 4 bases and J 0 bases, leaving 16 bases between the germline ends. The CDR3 sequence is CASSSQRGFGSYEQYF. The CDR3 DNA sequence: TGTGCCAGCAGCTCTCAAAGGGGTTTCGGCTCCTACGAGCAGTACTTC.

The chain employs TRBV6-5 and TRBJ1-1; 7 bases fit TRBD1. Germline V gene sequence: CDR1 MNHEY, CDR2 SVGAGI. J gave up 2 bases and V 11 bases, and 8 bases lay outside the gene matches. The CDR3 extends over 13 amino acids. The CDR3: CALRRGQNTEAFF. CDR3 bases: TGTGCCTTAAGAAGGGGGCAAAACACTGAAGCTTTCTTT.

The rearrangement joins TRBV2 to TRBJ1-4; the D gene is possibly TRBD1 (5 bases). The CDR3 has 16 residues. The germline gives CDR1 SNHLY, CDR2 FYNNEI. V was cut by 3 bases and J by 4 bases, with 15 bases left in between. The CDR3 reads CASSDQAGGGNEKLFF. CDR3 DNA: TGTGCCAGCAGTGATCAGGCGGGGGGAGGTAATGAAAAACTGTTTTTT.

This chain uses TRBV7-2 with TRBJ1-1; the match to TRBD1 covers 7 bases. Germline V CDR1 and CDR2: SGHTA, FQGNSA. Trimming cost V 6 bases and J 3 bases; bases outside gene matches: 4. The CDR3 spans 13 residues. The CDR3 loop is CASSVQGDTEAFF. The CDR3 bases are TGTGCCAGCAGTGTTCAGGGGGACACTGAAGCTTTCTTT.

This chain uses TRBV11-3 with TRBJ2-1, with 7 bases aligning to TRBD1. V was pared by 1 base and J by 8 bases, with 5 bases of the junction left unmatched. Germline V lookup: CDR1 SGHNT, CDR2 YENEEA. The CDR3 has 14 amino acids. The CDR3, as DNA: TGTGCCAGCAGCTTAGCCGACAGGGTATATGAGCAGTTCTTC. Translated: CASSLADRVYEQFF. Drawing the rest from reference TRBV11-3 and TRBJ2-1, the complete variable domain is EAGVVQSPRYKIIEKKQPVAFWCNPISGHNTLYWYLQNLGQGPELLIRYENEEAVDDSQLPKDRFSAERLKGVDSTLKIQPAELGDSAVYLCASSLADRVYEQFFGPGTRLTVL.

The J gene is TRBJ1-3, the V gene TRBV6-5; D is unclear. The germline CDR1 and CDR2 sequences are MNHEY and SVGAGI. Trimming took off 5 bases at V and 6 bases at J, with 8 bases between the two ends. There are 12 residues in the CDR3. CDR3 loop: CASSRDSNTIYF. CDR3 DNA: TGTGCCAGCAGTCGGGATTCAAACACCATATATTTT.

CDR3 loop: CASSFTGTGNNQPQHF. DNA for the CDR3: TGTGCCAGCAGCTTTACCGGGACAGGGAACAATCAGCCCCAGCATTTT. The chain recombines TRBV7-2 with TRBJ1-5, with 9 bases that match TRBD1. The CDR3 length is 16 residues. Germline CDR1 is SGHTA and CDR2 is FQGNSA. J was trimmed by 3 bases and V by 3 bases; bases with no gene match: 6.

This CDR3 reads CATSRDTIRVPNQPQHF. The CDR3 DNA follows: TGTGCCACCAGCAGAGATACGATCAGGGTTCCGAATCAGCCCCAGCATTTT. The chain links TRBV15 to TRBJ1-5, with TRBD1 as a possible D gene (5 bases). Germline V CDR1 and CDR2: LNHNV, YYDKDF (reference sequence). V was shortened by 0 bases and J by 4 bases, with 16 bases between the two germline ends. The length of the CDR3 is 17 residues.

This clone was seen only a few times. This chain links TRBV14 with TRBJ2-1; tentative D call: TRBD2 (6 bases). Germline CDR1 is SGHDN and CDR2 is FVKESK. Trimming stripped 1 base from V and 9 bases from J, with 13 bases between. The CDR3 is 14 amino acids. In DNA, the CDR3 is TGTGCCAGCAGCCAAGCTCTCCAAGCGGGTGAGCAGTTCTTC. Translated, it gives CASSQALQAGEQFF. Using reference TRBV14 and TRBJ2-1 for the parts outside the CDR3, the full variable domain is EAGVTQFPSHSVIEKGQTVTLRCDPISGHDNLYWYRRVMGKEIKFLLHFVKESKQDESGMPNNRFLAERTGGTYSTLKVQPAELEDSGVYFCASSQALQAGEQFFGPGTRLTVL.

The V call is TRBV5-4, the J call TRBJ2-3; 9 bases agree with TRBD2. V gave up 4 bases and J gave up 1 base; unmatched junction bases: 7. Germline CDR1 SGHNT, CDR2 YYREEE (reference sequence). The CDR3 runs 16 residues. The CDR3 protein is CASSEIQRGGTDTQYF. CDR3 nucleotide sequence: TGTGCCAGCAGCGAGATCCAGCGGGGGGGCACAGATACGCAGTATTTT.

The chain links TRBV29-1 to TRBJ1-1; 7 bases are a match to TRBD1. Germline values: CDR1 SQVTM, CDR2 ANQGSEA. V gave up 8 bases and J gave up 0 bases; unmatched junction bases: 6. The CDR3 loop spans 13 amino acids. For the CDR3, the DNA is TGCAGCATACCGGGACAGTTGAACACTGAAGCTTTCTTT. Its protein product is CSIPGQLNTEAFF.

The chain is built from TRBV19 and TRBJ2-1; 9 bases agree with TRBD1. This CDR3 has 15 residues. J gave up 6 bases and V 5 bases, and 8 bases lay outside the gene matches. CDR1 LNHDA and CDR2 SQIVND come from the germline V gene (reference sequence). In nucleotides, the CDR3 is TGTGCCAGTAGTGTTCGGGACAGGGCGAGCAATGAGCAGTTCTTC. It translates to CASSVRDRASNEQFF.

The CDR3 nucleotides are TGTGCCTGGAGTAGCGTCACCGGGGAGCTGTTTTTT. This gives the protein CAWSSVTGELFF. The chain has TRBV30 and TRBJ2-2; D call uncertain. Germline V gene data show CDR1 as GTSNPN and CDR2 as SVGIG (reference sequence). The CDR3 loop spans 12 amino acids. Trimming took off 2 bases at V and 4 bases at J, with 5 bases between the two ends.

This sequence joins TRBV18 and TRBJ1-4, with 7 bases lining up with TRBD1. The CDR3 is 16 residues long. Germline V gene data show CDR1 as KGHSH and CDR2 as LQKENI. V lost 3 bases to trimming and J lost 2 bases; unmatched junction nucleotides: 6. CDR3 bases: TGTGCCAGCTCACCCAACAGGGGTTCTACTAATGAAAAACTGTTTTTT. Its protein is CASSPNRGSTNEKLFF.

The rearrangement uses TRBV11-3 and TRBJ1-3; 7 bases fit TRBD1. Germline V gives CDR1 SGHNT, CDR2 YENEEA. This CDR3 comprises 14 residues. V shed 4 bases, J shed 2 bases, and the junction held 2 bases outside the gene matches. CDR3 DNA sequence: TGTGCCAGCAGCTACGGGACAGCTGGAAACACCATATATTTT. Its translation: CASSYGTAGNTIYF.

This clone was found once. The V call is TRBV19, the J call TRBJ2-1, with TRBD2 as a possible D gene (6 bases). Germline CDR1 reads LNHDA; CDR2 reads SQIVND (reference sequence). Trimming removed 6 bases from V and 6 bases from J, with 21 bases in between. The CDR3 is made up of 16 amino acids. CDR3 region: CASRGLDGSRGNEQFF. CDR3 bases: TGTGCCAGTAGGGGACTTGACGGGAGTAGGGGCAATGAGCAGTTCTTC.

This rearrangement joins TRBV3-1 (or the pseudogene TRBV3-2) to TRBJ2-2; the D gene is possibly TRBD2 (5 bases). The germline gives CDR1 LGHDT, CDR2 YNNKEL (reference sequence). V lost 1 base and J 4 bases, leaving 7 bases between the germline ends. The CDR3 sequence is 14 residues long. DNA of the CDR3: TGTGCCAGCAGCCAAGGTACTAGCACCGGGGAGCTGTTTTTT. As protein: CASSQGTSTGELFF.

This chain joins TRBV7-9 and TRBJ1-1, with D tentatively TRBD1 (5 bases). Germline assignment: CDR1 SEHNR and CDR2 FQNEAQ (reference sequence). This CDR3 contains 15 residues. Trimming cost V 3 bases and J 1 base, with 12 bases left between them. The CDR3 sequence is CASSFSGGSNTEAFF. CDR3 DNA sequence: TGTGCCAGCAGCTTTTCGGGGGGTTCGAACACTGAAGCTTTCTTT.

The chain recombines TRBV9 with TRBJ1-3, with no clear D. V lost 2 bases and J lost 0, with 9 bases in between. Germline CDR1 and CDR2: SGDLS and YYNGEE. The CDR3 consists of 15 residues. CDR3 in amino acids: CASSVVGDSGNTIYF. The CDR3 coding sequence is TGTGCCAGCAGCGTTGTCGGAGACTCTGGAAACACCATATATTTT.

The chain combines TRBV27 with TRBJ1-5; 9 positions match TRBD1. The V gene's germline CDR1 is MNHEY and CDR2 SMNVEV (reference sequence). V shed 4 bases and J 2 bases; nucleotides not matched to a gene: 6. This CDR3 region has 16 residues. This CDR3 is CASSSNRGLGNQPQHF. The CDR3 DNA sequence: TGTGCCAGCAGTTCGAACAGGGGGCTTGGCAATCAGCCCCAGCATTTT.

The gene calls are TRBV15 and TRBJ2-3, with TRBD2 as a possible D gene (5 bases). Germline V gene lookup returns CDR1 LNHNV and CDR2 YYDKDF (reference sequence). This CDR3 region has 14 residues. V lost 5 bases to trimming and J lost 3 bases, with 12 bases between them. CDR3 protein: CATSGGSATDTQYF. Here the CDR3 DNA reads TGTGCCACCAGCGGAGGAAGCGCTACAGATACGCAGTATTTT.